A selection of T cell receptor beta chains follows, all from one sample in a study of OX40 agonist ivuxolimab in advanced cancers. Method: immunoSEQ multiplex PCR; TCRdb's copy keeps in-frame clones and lacks some. Here the sample spans approximately 50,000 clones, 75% to 90% being singletons. The specimen was CD4+ or CD8+ T cells sorted from blood, collected in a trial of the OX40 agonist ivuxolimab. These receptor sequences come from an adult with an advanced solid tumor such as melanoma, head and neck, liver or kidney cancer. Each CDR3 is given with its conserved first and last residue. D genes are given only for firm matches. The listing skips clone size in some rows; elsewhere it reads once, few, many or a size class.

J gene: TRBJ1-5
D gene: -
clone size: -
V gene: TRBV23-1
CDR3 DNA: TGCGCCAGCAGTCCCACAGGCCCTACCGGGAGTCAGCCCCAGCATTTT
CDR3 protein: CASSPTGPTGSQPQHF

J gene: TRBJ1-4
D gene: -
clone size: -
V gene: TRBV18
CDR3 DNA: TGTGCCAGCTCACCAACTTCACTTAATGAAAAACTGTTTTTT
CDR3 protein: CASSPTSLNEKLFF

J gene: TRBJ1-3
D gene: -
clone size: -
V gene: TRBV4-3
CDR3 DNA: TGCGCCAGCAGCCAAGATGCAAGTCTAAGGAACACCATATATTTT
CDR3 protein: CASSQDASLRNTIYF

J gene: TRBJ2-1
D gene: TRBD2
clone size: once
V gene: TRBV9
CDR3 DNA: TGTGCCAGCAGCGTAGGAGGAACTAGCGGGAGGAATGAGCAGTTCTTC
CDR3 protein: CASSVGGTSGRNEQFF

J gene: TRBJ2-5
D gene: -
clone size: -
V gene: TRBV28
CDR3 DNA: TGTGCCAGCAGTTTATCCGCATTCCAAGAGACCCAGTACTTC
CDR3 protein: CASSLSAFQETQYF

J gene: TRBJ2-1
D gene: -
clone size: -
V gene: TRBV30
CDR3 DNA: TGTGCCTGGAAAACAGGGTTCTCCTACAATGAGCAGTTCTTC
CDR3 protein: CAWKTGFSYNEQFF

J gene: TRBJ2-7
D gene: -
clone size: few
V gene: TRBV19
CDR3 DNA: TGTGCCAGTAGTATTAGAAGCGGAGAGTACGAGCAGTACTTC
CDR3 protein: CASSIRSGEYEQYF

J gene: TRBJ1-2
D gene: -
clone size: -
V gene: TRBV27
CDR3 DNA: TGTGCCAGCGGTGTGAACTATGGCTACACCTTC
CDR3 protein: CASGVNYGYTF

J gene: TRBJ2-1
D gene: -
clone size: -
V gene: TRBV6-1
CDR3 DNA: TGTGCCAGCAATGACCACTACAATGAGCAGTTCTTC
CDR3 protein: CASNDHYNEQFF

J gene: TRBJ2-1
D gene: TRBD2
clone size: -
V gene: TRBV11-1
CDR3 DNA: TGTGCCAGCAGCCCAATAGCGGGAGGGCCTTCGAAGTTCTTC
CDR3 protein: CASSPIAGGPSKFF

J gene: TRBJ2-1
D gene: TRBD2
clone size: -
V gene: TRBV7-3
CDR3 DNA: TGTGCCAGCAGCTTTACTAGCGGGATAGAAGGTGAGCAGTTCTTC
CDR3 protein: CASSFTSGIEGEQFF

J gene: TRBJ2-1
D gene: -
clone size: -
V gene: TRBV12-2
CDR3 DNA: TGTGCAAGTCGCAGACTAAGCTCCTACAATGAGCAGTTCTTC
CDR3 protein: CASRRLSSYNEQFF

J gene: TRBJ2-6
D gene: -
clone size: -
V gene: TRBV2
CDR3 DNA: TGTGCCAGCAGTGACTCGGCTCCCTTGTTTTCTGGGGCCAACGTCCTGACTTTC
CDR3 protein: CASSDSAPLFSGANVLTF

J gene: TRBJ2-5
D gene: -
clone size: -
V gene: TRBV15
CDR3 DNA: TGTGCCACCAGCAGAGAGGACGGCCAAGAGACCCAGTACTTC
CDR3 protein: CATSREDGQETQYF

J gene: TRBJ2-1
D gene: -
clone size: -
V gene: TRBV4-3
CDR3 DNA: TGCGCCAGCAGCCAAGTCCTAGCGCTTGAGCAGTTCTTC
CDR3 protein: CASSQVLALEQFF

J gene: TRBJ2-3
D gene: TRBD1
clone size: -
V gene: TRBV10-1
CDR3 DNA: TGCGCCAGCAGTGAGCCGGGACAGATTAACACAGATACGCAGTATTTT
CDR3 protein: CASSEPGQINTDTQYF

J gene: TRBJ2-2
D gene: -
clone size: -
V gene: TRBV5-1
CDR3 DNA: TGCGCCAGCAGCTTTCATAGCGATGGGGGTACCGGGGAGCTGTTTTTT
CDR3 protein: CASSFHSDGGTGELFF

J gene: TRBJ2-2
D gene: -
clone size: few
V gene: TRBV7-6
CDR3 DNA: TGTGCCAGCAGCTTGTCGGGAGCAGCCGGGGAGCTGTTTTTT
CDR3 protein: CASSLSGAAGELFF

J gene: TRBJ2-2
D gene: -
clone size: few
V gene: TRBV5-4
CDR3 DNA: TGTGCCAGCAGCTTGCGACAGAACACCGGGGAGCTGTTTTTT
CDR3 protein: CASSLRQNTGELFF

J gene: TRBJ1-5
D gene: -
clone size: -
V gene: TRBV28
CDR3 DNA: TGTGCCAGCAGTTTACGGGGGGACAATCAGCCCCAGCATTTT
CDR3 protein: CASSLRGDNQPQHF

J gene: TRBJ1-5
D gene: -
clone size: -
V gene: TRBV5-8
CDR3 DNA: TGTGCCAGCAGCTTATTCCGACACAGCAATCAGCCCCAGCATTTT
CDR3 protein: CASSLFRHSNQPQHF

J gene: TRBJ2-4
D gene: -
clone size: -
V gene: TRBV6-1
CDR3 DNA: TGTGCCAGCAGTAACGGACAGGCCGGGGGGGTTCAGTACTTC
CDR3 protein: CASSNGQAGGVQYF

J gene: TRBJ2-7
D gene: -
clone size: -
V gene: TRBV7-9
CDR3 DNA: TGTGCCAGCAGCCCGCCGTCCTACGAGCAGTACTTC
CDR3 protein: CASSPPSYEQYF

J gene: TRBJ2-7
D gene: TRBD2
clone size: few
V gene: TRBV7-7
CDR3 DNA: TGTGCTAGCAGCTTAGCTGCTGGGACTACCACCGGCGAGCAGTACTTC
CDR3 protein: CASSLAAGTTTGEQYF

J gene: TRBJ2-2
D gene: -
clone size: -
V gene: TRBV6-5
CDR3 DNA: TGTGCCAGCAAAAGTGGTGCCGGGGAGCTGTTTTTT
CDR3 protein: CASKSGAGELFF

J gene: TRBJ2-5
D gene: TRBD1
clone size: once
V gene: TRBV5-8
CDR3 DNA: TGTGCCAGCAGCCGGGGACAGGGGGGGCAAGAGACCCAGTACTTC
CDR3 protein: CASSRGQGGQETQYF

J gene: TRBJ1-2
D gene: -
clone size: -
V gene: TRBV6-5
CDR3 DNA: TGTGCCAGCAGTTATCGCCCAGGGGACTATGGCTACACCTTC
CDR3 protein: CASSYRPGDYGYTF

J gene: TRBJ2-4
D gene: -
clone size: -
V gene: TRBV2
CDR3 DNA: TGTGCCAGCAGTCCAGAGAATCTAGCCAAAAACATTCAGTACTTC
CDR3 protein: CASSPENLAKNIQYF

J gene: TRBJ2-1
D gene: TRBD2
clone size: -
V gene: TRBV6-6
CDR3 DNA: TGTGCCAGCAGTCCGAGGGGAGCGGGGGGTTTGAATGAGCAGTTCTTC
CDR3 protein: CASSPRGAGGLNEQFF